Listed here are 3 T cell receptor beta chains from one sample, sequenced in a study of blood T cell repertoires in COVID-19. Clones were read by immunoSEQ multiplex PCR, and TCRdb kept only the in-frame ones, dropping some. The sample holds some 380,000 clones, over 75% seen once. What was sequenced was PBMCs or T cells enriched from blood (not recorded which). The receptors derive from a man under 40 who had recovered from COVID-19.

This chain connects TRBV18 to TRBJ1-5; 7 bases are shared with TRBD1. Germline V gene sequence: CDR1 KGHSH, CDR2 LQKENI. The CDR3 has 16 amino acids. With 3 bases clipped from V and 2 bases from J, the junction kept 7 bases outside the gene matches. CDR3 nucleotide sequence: TGTGCCAGCTCACCTCAAGAGGGACAGCGCAATCAGCCCCAGCATTTT. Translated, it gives CASSPQEGQRNQPQHF.

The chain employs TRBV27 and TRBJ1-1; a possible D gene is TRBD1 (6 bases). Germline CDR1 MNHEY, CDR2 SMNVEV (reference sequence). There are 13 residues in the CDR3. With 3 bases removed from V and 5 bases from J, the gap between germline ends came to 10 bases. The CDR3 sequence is CASSLNRDTEAFF. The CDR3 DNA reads TGTGCCAGCAGTTTGAACAGGGATACTGAAGCTTTCTTT.

Here the CDR3 DNA reads TGTGCCAGCAGACAGGGATTAGCAAATCAGCCCCAGCATTTT. The encoded protein is CASRQGLANQPQHF. The chain links TRBV6-5 to TRBJ1-5, with a tentative D call TRBD1 (6 bases). V shed 6 bases and J shed 4 bases, with 13 bases lying between them. Germline CDR1 MNHEY, CDR2 SVGAGI. CDR3 length: 14 residues.